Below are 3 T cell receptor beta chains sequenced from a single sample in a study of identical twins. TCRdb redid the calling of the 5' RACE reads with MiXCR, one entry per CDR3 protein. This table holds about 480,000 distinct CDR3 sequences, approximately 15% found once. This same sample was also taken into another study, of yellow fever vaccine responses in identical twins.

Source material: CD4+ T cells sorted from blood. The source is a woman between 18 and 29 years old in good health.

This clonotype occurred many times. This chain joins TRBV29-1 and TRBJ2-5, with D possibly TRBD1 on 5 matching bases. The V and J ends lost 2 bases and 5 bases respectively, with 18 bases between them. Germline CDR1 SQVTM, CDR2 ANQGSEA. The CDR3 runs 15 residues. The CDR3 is CSVEKKKGRYETQYF. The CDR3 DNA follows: TGCAGCGTTGAAAAGAAGAAGGGGCGGTATGAGACCCAGTACTTC.

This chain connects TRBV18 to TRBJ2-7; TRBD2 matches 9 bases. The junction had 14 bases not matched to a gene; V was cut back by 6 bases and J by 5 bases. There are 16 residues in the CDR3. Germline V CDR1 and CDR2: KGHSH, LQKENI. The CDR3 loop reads CASSDEIAGETNEQYF. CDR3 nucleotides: TGTGCCAGCTCCGACGAGATAGCGGGAGAGACTAACGAGCAGTACTTC.

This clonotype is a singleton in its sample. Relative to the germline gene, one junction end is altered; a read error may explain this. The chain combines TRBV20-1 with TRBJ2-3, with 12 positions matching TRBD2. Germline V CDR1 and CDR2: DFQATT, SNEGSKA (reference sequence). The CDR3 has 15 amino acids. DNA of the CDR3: TGCAGTGCTAGAGCGACTAGCGGGGGAGCAGATACGCAGTTTTTT. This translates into CSARATSGGADTQFF.